This section outlines one T cell receptor (beta chain) sequence together with its context. These data originate in a study of blood T cell repertoires in COVID-19. Study at large: Sample material is recorded as cDNA or gDNA derived from T cells, B-cell-depleted T cells, or PBMCs.

Methods used by the authors: Amplification from reference gene primers served as the basis for estimated nucleated cell counts. The table came from immunoSEQ multiplex PCR; TCRdb's copy has only in-frame clones and leaves some out. The V and J calls and the clone size are those of that table, but D and trimming were determined from the DNA. Found here are more than 200,000 clones, about 79% of them singletons; the top ten hold about 1.4%. Germline V CDR1 and CDR2: MNHEY, SVGAGI. V lost 0 bases and J lost 7, with 16 bases in between. The CDR3 consists of 15 residues. Sequenced sample: peripheral blood. The receptor comes from a woman in her 40s who had recovered from COVID-19. J is TRBJ2-7 and V is TRBV6-5, with D possibly TRBD1 on 6 matching bases. CDR3 amino acids: CASSYSFTGLGEQYF. CDR3 bases: TGTGCCAGCAGTTACTCATTTACAGGGTTGGGGGAGCAGTACTTC.